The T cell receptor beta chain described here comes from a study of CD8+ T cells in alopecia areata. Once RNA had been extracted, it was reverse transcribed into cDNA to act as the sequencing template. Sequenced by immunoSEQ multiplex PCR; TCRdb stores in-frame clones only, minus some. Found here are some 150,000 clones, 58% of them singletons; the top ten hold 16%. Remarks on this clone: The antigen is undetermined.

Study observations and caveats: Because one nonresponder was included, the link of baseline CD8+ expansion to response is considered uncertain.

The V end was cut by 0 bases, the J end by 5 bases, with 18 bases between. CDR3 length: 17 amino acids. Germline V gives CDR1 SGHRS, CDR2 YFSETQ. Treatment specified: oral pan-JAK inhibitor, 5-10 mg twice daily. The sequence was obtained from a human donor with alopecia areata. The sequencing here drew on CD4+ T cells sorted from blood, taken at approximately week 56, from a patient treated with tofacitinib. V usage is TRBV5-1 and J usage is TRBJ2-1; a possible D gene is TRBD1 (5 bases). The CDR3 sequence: CASSLGPGHPADNEQFF. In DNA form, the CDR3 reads TGCGCCAGCAGCTTGGGGCCCGGACACCCGGCAGACAATGAGCAGTTCTTC. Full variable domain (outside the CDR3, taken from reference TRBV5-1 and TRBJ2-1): KAGVTQTPRYLIKTRGQQVTLSCSPISGHRSVSWYQQTPGQGLQFLFEYFSETQRNKGNFPGRFSGRQFSNSRSEMNVSTLELGDSALYLCASSLGPGHPADNEQFFGPGTRLTVL.